A selection of T cell receptor beta chains follows, all from one sample in a study of blood T cells in healthy people across ages. TCRdb reanalysed the 5' RACE reads using MiXCR and keeps one entry per CDR3 protein. The data hold hundreds of thousands of distinct CDR3 sequences, with around half observed a single time. Sequences were obtained from blood. These receptors came from a man older than 75 in good health. The CDR3 runs from the conserved cysteine through the conserved F or W. A D gene is named only where the DNA matches it firmly. Clone size, where shown, is once, few, many, or a class for clones that have expanded.

CDR3 DNA	CDR3 protein	D gene	V gene	clone size	J gene
TGTGCCAGCAGCTTTGACGGGGTACAAGAGACCCAGTACTTC	CASSFDGVQETQYF	NA	TRBV7-9	NA	TRBJ2-5
TGCAGTGCTAATAAGGGACAGGGTTTCAACGAGCAGTACTTC	CSANKGQGFNEQYF	TRBD1	TRBV20-1	once	TRBJ2-7
TGTGCCAGCAGCACTACCCAGCGGAGCTCCTACAATGAGCAGTTCTTC	CASSTTQRSSYNEQFF	NA	TRBV7-9	NA	TRBJ2-1
TGTGCCAGCAGTGAGGGACAGGGCACTCAGCCCCAGCATTTT	CASSEGQGTQPQHF	TRBD1	TRBV2	NA	TRBJ1-5
TGCGCCAGCACCCCCGCGGACAGGGGATCCGAAACGCAGTATTTT	CASTPADRGSETQYF	TRBD1	TRBV5-1	many	TRBJ2-3
TGTGCCAGCAGTTTTTACAGGGGCGAGCAGTACTTC	CASSFYRGEQYF	TRBD1	TRBV6-5	NA	TRBJ2-7
TGTGCCAGCAGTGATTGGGGAGCCAAAAACATTCAGTACTTC	CASSDWGAKNIQYF	NA	TRBV25-1	NA	TRBJ2-4
TGTGCCAGCAGTGAGCTCTCCGCCAGGGATGAGCAGTTCTTC	CASSELSARDEQFF	NA	TRBV2	few	TRBJ2-1
TGTGCCAGCAGCACCCCCGGGACAGGGGAATATGAGCAGTTCTTC	CASSTPGTGEYEQFF	TRBD1	TRBV28	few	TRBJ2-1
TGTGCCAGCAGTTTTCAGGGGGCGGCGACCTACGAGCAGTACTTC	CASSFQGAATYEQYF	TRBD1	TRBV28	NA	TRBJ2-7
TGCAGTGCTAGTCAGAACAATGAGCAGTTCTTC	CSASQNNEQFF	NA	TRBV20-1	NA	TRBJ2-1
TGTGCCACCAGCAGAGGTCGGGAGGCAGGGAGATCGGACATTCAGTACTTC	CATSRGREAGRSDIQYF	TRBD2	TRBV15	NA	TRBJ2-4
TGTGCCAGCAGACCTACGGACAGAAGAGAGACCCAGTACTTC	CASRPTDRRETQYF	NA	TRBV28	NA	TRBJ2-5
TGCAGTGCTAGAGAGGCAGGGGGACTCTACGAGCAGTACTTC	CSAREAGGLYEQYF	NA	TRBV20-1	few	TRBJ2-7
TGTGCCAGCAGTCCCGAGAGGGAAGGTACCTACGAGCAGTACTTC	CASSPEREGTYEQYF	NA	TRBV6-8	NA	TRBJ2-7
TGCAGCGCCAGACAGGGAGGGGGCTACGGGCAGTACTTC	CSARQGGGYGQYF	NA	TRBV29-1	NA	TRBJ2-7
TGTGCCAGCAGTTTCGGATCTGACTACGAGCAGTACTTC	CASSFGSDYEQYF	NA	TRBV27	NA	TRBJ2-7
TGTGCCAGCAGTTCACAGGGCTCCGAGCAGTACTTC	CASSSQGSEQYF	NA	TRBV27	NA	TRBJ2-7
TGTGCCAGCAGTAGATGGGAGGTCGATGAGCAGTTCTTC	CASSRWEVDEQFF	NA	TRBV6-6	few	TRBJ2-1